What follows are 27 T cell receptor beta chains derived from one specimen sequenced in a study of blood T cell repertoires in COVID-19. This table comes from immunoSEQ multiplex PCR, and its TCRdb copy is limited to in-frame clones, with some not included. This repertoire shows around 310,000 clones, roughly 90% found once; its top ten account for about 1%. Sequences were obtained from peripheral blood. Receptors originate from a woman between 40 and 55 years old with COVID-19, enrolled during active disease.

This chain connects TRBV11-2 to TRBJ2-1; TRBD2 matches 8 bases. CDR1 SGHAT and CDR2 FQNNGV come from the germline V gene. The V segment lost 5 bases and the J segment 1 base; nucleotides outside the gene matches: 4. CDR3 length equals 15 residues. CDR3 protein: CASSPTSGSYNEQFF. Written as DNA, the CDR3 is TGTGCCAGCAGCCCAACTAGCGGATCCTACAATGAGCAGTTCTTC. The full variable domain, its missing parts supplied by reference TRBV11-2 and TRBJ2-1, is EAGVAQSPRYKIIEKRQSVAFWCNPISGHATLYWYQQILGQGPKLLIQFQNNGVVDDSQLPKDRFSAERLKGVDSTLKIQPAKLEDSAVYLCASSPTSGSYNEQFFGPGTRLTVL.

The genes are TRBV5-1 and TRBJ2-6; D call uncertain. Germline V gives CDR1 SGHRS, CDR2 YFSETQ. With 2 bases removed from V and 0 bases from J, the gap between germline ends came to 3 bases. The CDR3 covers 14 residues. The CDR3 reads CASSFGSGANVLTF. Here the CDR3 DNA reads TGCGCCAGCAGCTTCGGCTCTGGGGCCAACGTCCTGACTTTC.

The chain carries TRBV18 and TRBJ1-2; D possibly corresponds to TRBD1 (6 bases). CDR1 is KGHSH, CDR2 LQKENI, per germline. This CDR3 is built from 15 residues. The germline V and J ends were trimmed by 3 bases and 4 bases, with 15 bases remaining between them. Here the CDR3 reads CASSPSDRLLYGYTF. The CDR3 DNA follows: TGTGCCAGCTCACCTTCGGACAGATTACTCTATGGCTACACCTTC.

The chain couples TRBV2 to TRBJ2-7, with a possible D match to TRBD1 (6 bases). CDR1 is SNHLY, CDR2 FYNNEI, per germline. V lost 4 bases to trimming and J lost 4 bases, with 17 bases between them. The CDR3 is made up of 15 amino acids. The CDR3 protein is CASSAVQGHNYEQYF. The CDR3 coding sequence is TGTGCCAGCAGTGCGGTACAGGGTCATAATTACGAGCAGTACTTC. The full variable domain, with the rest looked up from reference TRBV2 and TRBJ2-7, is EPEVTQTPSHQVTQMGQEVILRCVPISNHLYFYWYRQILGQKVEFLVSFYNNEISEKSEIFDDQFSVERPDGSNFTLKIRSTKLEDSAMYFCASSAVQGHNYEQYFGPGTRLTVT.

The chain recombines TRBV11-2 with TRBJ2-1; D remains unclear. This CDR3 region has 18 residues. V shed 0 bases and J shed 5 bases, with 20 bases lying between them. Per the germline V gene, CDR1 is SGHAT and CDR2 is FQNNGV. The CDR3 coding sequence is TGTGCCAGCAGCTTAGAACCCTCGAGGTCTATCGCTAACAATGAGCAGTTCTTC. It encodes CASSLEPSRSIANNEQFF.

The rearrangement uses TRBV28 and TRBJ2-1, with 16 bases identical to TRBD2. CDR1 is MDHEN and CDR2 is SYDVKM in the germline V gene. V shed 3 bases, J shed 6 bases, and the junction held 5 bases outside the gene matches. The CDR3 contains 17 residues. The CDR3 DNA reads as TGTGCCAGCAGTTTGCCCGGGACTAGCGGGAGGGGCAATGAGCAGTTCTTC. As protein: CASSLPGTSGRGNEQFF.

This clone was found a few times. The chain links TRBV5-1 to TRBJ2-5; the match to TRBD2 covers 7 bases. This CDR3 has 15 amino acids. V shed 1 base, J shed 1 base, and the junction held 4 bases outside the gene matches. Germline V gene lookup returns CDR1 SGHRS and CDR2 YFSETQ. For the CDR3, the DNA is TGCGCCAGCAGCTTGACGGCTAGCGGCCAAGAGACCCAGTACTTC. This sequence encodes CASSLTASGQETQYF.

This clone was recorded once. The CDR3 protein is CASSQTSGNRDTQYF. The CDR3 DNA sequence: TGTGCCAGCAGCCAAACTAGCGGGAACCGAGATACGCAGTATTTT. This rearrangement joins TRBV3-1 (or the pseudogene TRBV3-2) to TRBJ2-3; 10 bases are shared with TRBD2. J gave up 5 bases and V 2 bases, and 4 bases lay outside the gene matches. This CDR3 region has 15 residues. Per germline, CDR1 LGHDT and CDR2 YNNKEL (reference sequence).

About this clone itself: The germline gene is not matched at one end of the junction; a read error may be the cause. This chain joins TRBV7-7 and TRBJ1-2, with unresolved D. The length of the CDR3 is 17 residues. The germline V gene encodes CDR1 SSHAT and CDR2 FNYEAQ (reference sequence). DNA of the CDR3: TGTGCTAGCAGCTTAATTACCGGCGGCCGCCTTAACTATGGCTACACCTTC. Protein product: CASSLITGGRLNYGYTF.

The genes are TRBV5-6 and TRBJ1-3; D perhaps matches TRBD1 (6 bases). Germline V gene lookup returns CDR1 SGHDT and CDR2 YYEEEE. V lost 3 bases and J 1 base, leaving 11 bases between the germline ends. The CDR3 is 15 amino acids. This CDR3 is CASSSTGRSGNTIYF. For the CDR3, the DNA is TGTGCCAGCAGCTCCACAGGGCGGTCTGGAAACACCATATATTTT.

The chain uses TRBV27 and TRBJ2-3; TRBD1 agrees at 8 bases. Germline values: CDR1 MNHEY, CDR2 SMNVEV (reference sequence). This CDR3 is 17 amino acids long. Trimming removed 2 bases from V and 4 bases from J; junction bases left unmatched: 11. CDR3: CASSLITNRGLADTQYF. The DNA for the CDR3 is TGTGCCAGCAGTTTAATAACGAACAGGGGGTTGGCAGATACGCAGTATTTT.

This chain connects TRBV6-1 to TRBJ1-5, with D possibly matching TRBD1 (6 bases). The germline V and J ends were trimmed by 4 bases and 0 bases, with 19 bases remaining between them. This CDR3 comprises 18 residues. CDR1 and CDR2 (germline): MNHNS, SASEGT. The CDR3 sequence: CASSVGGQDWYSNQPQHF. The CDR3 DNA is TGTGCCAGCAGTGTGGGGGGGCAGGATTGGTATAGCAATCAGCCCCAGCATTTT.

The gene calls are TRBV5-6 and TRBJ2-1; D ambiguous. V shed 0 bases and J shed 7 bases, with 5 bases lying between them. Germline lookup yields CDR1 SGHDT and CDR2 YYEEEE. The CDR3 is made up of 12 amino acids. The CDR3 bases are TGTGCCAGCAGCTTGGACTTTAATGAGCAGTTCTTC. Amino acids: CASSLDFNEQFF.

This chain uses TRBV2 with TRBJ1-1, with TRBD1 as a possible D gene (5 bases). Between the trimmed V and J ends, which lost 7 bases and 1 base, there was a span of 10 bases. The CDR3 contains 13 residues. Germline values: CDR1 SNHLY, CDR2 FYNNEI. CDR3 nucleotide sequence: TGTGCCAGCACTCAGGGAAGGAACACTGAAGCTTTCTTT. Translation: CASTQGRNTEAFF.

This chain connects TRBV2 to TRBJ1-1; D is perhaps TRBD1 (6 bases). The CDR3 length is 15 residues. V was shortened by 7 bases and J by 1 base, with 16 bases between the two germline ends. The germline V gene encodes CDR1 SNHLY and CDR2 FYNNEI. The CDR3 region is CASIGGGGRNTEAFF. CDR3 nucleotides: TGTGCCAGCATAGGGGGAGGGGGGAGGAACACTGAAGCTTTCTTT.

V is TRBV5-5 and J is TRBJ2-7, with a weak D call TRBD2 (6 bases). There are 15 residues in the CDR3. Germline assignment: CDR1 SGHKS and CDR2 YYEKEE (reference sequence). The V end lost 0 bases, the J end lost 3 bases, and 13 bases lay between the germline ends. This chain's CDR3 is CASSLDGGRIYEQYF. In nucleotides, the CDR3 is TGTGCCAGCAGCTTGGATGGAGGGAGGATCTACGAGCAGTACTTC.

This CDR3 reads CASSSGLAYYGYTF. CDR3 DNA: TGTGCCAGCAGTTCAGGTCTCGCCTACTATGGCTACACCTTC. The V and J genes are TRBV27 and TRBJ1-2; D not certain. Trimming pared 4 bases from V and 3 bases from J, leaving 12 bases between. The CDR3 extends over 14 amino acids. Germline CDR1 reads MNHEY; CDR2 reads SMNVEV (reference sequence).

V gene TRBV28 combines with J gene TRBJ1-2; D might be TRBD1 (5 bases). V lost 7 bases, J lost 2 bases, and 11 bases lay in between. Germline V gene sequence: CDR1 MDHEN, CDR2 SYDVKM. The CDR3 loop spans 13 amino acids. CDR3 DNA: TGTGCCAGCACCTGGGGGGGAAACTATGGCTACACCTTC. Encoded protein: CASTWGGNYGYTF.

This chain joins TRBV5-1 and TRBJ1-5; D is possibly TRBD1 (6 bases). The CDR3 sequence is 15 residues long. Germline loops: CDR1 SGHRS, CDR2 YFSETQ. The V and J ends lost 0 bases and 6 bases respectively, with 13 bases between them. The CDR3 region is CASSLGAGEGQPQHF. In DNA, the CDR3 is TGCGCCAGCAGCTTGGGTGCAGGGGAGGGTCAGCCCCAGCATTTT. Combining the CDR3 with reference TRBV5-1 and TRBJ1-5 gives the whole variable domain KAGVTQTPRYLIKTRGQQVTLSCSPISGHRSVSWYQQTPGQGLQFLFEYFSETQRNKGNFPGRFSGRQFSNSRSEMNVSTLELGDSALYLCASSLGAGEGQPQHFGDGTRLSIL.

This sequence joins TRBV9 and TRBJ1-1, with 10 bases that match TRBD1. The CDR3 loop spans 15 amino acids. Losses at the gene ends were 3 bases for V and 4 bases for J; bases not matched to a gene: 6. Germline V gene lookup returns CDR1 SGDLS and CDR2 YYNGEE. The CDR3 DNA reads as TGTGCCAGCAGCGGACAGGGGGCCCGGGGCACTGAAGCTTTCTTT. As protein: CASSGQGARGTEAFF.

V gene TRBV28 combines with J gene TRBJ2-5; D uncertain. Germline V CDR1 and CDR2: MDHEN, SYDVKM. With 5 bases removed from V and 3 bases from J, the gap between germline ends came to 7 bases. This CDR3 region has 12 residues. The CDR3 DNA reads TGTGCCAGCAGTCTATTCAAAGAGACCCAGTACTTC. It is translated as CASSLFKETQYF.

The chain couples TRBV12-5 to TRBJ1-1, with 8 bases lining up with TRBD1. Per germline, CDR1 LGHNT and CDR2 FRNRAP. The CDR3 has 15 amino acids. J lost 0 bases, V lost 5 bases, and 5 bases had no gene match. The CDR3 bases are TGTGCTAGTGGTCTCTCGGACAGGGTGAACACTGAAGCTTTCTTT. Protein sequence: CASGLSDRVNTEAFF.

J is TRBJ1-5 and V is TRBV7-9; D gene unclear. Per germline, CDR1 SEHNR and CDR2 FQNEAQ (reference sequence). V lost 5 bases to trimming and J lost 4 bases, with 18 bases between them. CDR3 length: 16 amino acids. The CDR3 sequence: CASSPMGIGQNQPQHF. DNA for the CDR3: TGTGCCAGCAGCCCGATGGGTATTGGGCAAAATCAGCCCCAGCATTTT.

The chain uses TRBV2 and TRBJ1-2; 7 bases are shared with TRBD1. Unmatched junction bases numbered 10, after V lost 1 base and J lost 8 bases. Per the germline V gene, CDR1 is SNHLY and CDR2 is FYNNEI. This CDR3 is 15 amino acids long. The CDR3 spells CASSEVRGTARGYTF. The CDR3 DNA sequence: TGTGCCAGCAGTGAAGTGCGTGGGACAGCGAGGGGCTACACCTTC.

CDR3 protein: CASSLAGLPVNEQFF. CDR3 in DNA: TGTGCCAGCAGCTTGGCGGGACTCCCGGTCAATGAGCAGTTCTTC. The J gene is TRBJ2-1, the V gene TRBV7-2; D might be TRBD2 (6 bases). Trimming removed 3 bases from V and 6 bases from J, with 15 bases in between. This CDR3 comprises 15 residues. Germline CDR1 SGHTA, CDR2 FQGNSA. Supplemented by reference TRBV7-2 and TRBJ2-1, the full variable domain reads GAGVSQSPSNKVTEKGKDVELRCDPISGHTALYWYRQSLGQGLEFLIYFQGNSAPDKSGLPSDRFSAERTGGSVSTLTIQRTQQEDSAVYLCASSLAGLPVNEQFFGPGTRLTVL.

CDR3 in amino acids: CASSLSGLDISGELFF. CDR3 sequence (DNA): TGTGCCAGCAGTTTATCGGGACTAGATATCTCCGGGGAGCTGTTTTTT. This chain connects TRBV27 to TRBJ2-2; TRBD2 matches 8 bases. The CDR3 totals 16 residues. Trimming cost V 0 bases and J 6 bases; bases outside gene matches: 6. Germline CDR1 reads MNHEY; CDR2 reads SMNVEV (reference sequence).

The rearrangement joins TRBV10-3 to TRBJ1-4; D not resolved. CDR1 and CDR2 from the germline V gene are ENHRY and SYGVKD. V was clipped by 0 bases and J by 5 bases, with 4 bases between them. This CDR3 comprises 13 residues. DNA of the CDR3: TGTGCCATCAGTGAGTCCCGGAATGAAAAACTGTTTTTT. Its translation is CAISESRNEKLFF.